This T cell receptor (beta chain) was found in a study of blood T cells in healthy people across ages. The trim removed 3 bases at V and 0 bases at J, leaving 2 bases unmatched. The CDR3 spans 15 residues. The V gene's germline CDR1 is SEHNR and CDR2 FQNEAQ (reference sequence). Extraction of total RNA produced a minimum of 5 micrograms from each sample. General observations from the study: In older individuals, TCR beta diversity per million T cells was lower, falling roughly linearly with age.

Primed by a sample-barcoded 5' primer and a J-beta primer mix, a second PCR proceeded for roughly 6 to 12 cycles. From the 5' RACE reads, TCRdb called clonotypes with MiXCR, one entry per CDR3 protein. The sample records approximately 780,000 distinct CDR3 sequences, about a quarter being singletons. In regard to this clonotype: Its antigen remains unidentified.

These data were also reused for a study on T cells of mothers and their children. In that study: Researchers put all of the extracted RNA into cDNA synthesis, using roughly 1.5 ug per 15 ul. At a sensitivity of roughly 91 clones per million clonotypes, no persistent microchimeric T cell clones appeared.

This TCR came from a boy between 10 and 17 years old in good health. The specimen was blood. The gene calls are TRBV7-9 and TRBJ1-1; 9 bases map to TRBD1. CDR3 region: CASSFTGGVNTEAFF. As DNA, the CDR3 is TGTGCCAGCAGCTTTACAGGGGGCGTGAACACTGAAGCTTTCTTT.